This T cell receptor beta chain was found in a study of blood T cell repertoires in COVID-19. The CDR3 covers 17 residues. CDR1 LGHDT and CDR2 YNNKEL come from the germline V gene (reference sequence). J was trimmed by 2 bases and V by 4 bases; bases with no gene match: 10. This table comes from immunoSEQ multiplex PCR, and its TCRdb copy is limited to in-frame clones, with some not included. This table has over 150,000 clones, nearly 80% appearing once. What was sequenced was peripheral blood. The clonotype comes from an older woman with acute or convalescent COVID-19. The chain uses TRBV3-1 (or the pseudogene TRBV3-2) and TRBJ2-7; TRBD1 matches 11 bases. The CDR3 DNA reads TGTGCCAGCAGCCGCGTTACAGGGACAGGGGGGCCCTACGAGCAGTACTTC. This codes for CASSRVTGTGGPYEQYF.